Presented here are 27 T cell receptor beta chains from one specimen sequenced in a study of identical twins. From the 5' RACE reads, TCRdb called clonotypes with MiXCR, one entry per CDR3 protein. The sample holds about 660,000 distinct CDR3 sequences; more than 6.5% are singletons and the top ten take 0.85% to 1%. The same sample was also studied in work on yellow fever vaccine responses in identical twins.

The sample comprised PBMCs. These receptors were collected from a woman in her late teens or twenties in good health.

There are a few counts of this clonotype. This chain joins TRBV12-5 and TRBJ2-1, with 7 positions matching TRBD1. V lost 5 bases and J lost 3; bases outside the gene matches: 10. CDR1 and CDR2 (germline): LGHNT, FRNRAP. This CDR3 comprises 16 residues. The CDR3 sequence is CASGQTGETFYNEQFF. CDR3 DNA: TGTGCTAGTGGTCAAACAGGGGAAACATTCTACAATGAGCAGTTCTTC.

This clonotype has a count of ten or more. V is TRBV5-1 and J is TRBJ1-2, with a possible D match to TRBD1 (5 bases). The V gene's germline CDR1 is SGHRS and CDR2 YFSETQ. V was clipped by 0 bases and J by 2 bases, with 14 bases between them. CDR3 length equals 16 residues. The chain's CDR3 is CASSLDTGTGNYGYTF. Written as DNA, the CDR3 is TGCGCCAGCAGCTTGGATACCGGGACCGGGAACTATGGCTACACCTTC. The full variable domain, its missing parts supplied by reference TRBV5-1 and TRBJ1-2, is KAGVTQTPRYLIKTRGQQVTLSCSPISGHRSVSWYQQTPGQGLQFLFEYFSETQRNKGNFPGRFSGRQFSNSRSEMNVSTLELGDSALYLCASSLDTGTGNYGYTFGSGTRLTVV.

V usage is TRBV7-2 and J usage is TRBJ2-2, with 7 nucleotides matching TRBD1. V trimming: 0 bases; J trimming: 1 base; junction bases outside the gene matches: 2. Germline V gives CDR1 SGHTA, CDR2 FQGNSA. The CDR3 length is 16 residues. The CDR3 reads CASSLAGQKNTGELFF. CDR3 DNA: TGTGCCAGCAGCTTAGCGGGACAGAAGAACACCGGGGAGCTGTTTTTT.

The table lists this clonotype with many counts. The rearrangement links TRBV6-2 or TRBV6-3 to TRBJ2-3; D is uncertain. This CDR3 has 13 residues. Germline V gives CDR1 MNHEY, CDR2 SVGEGT. Trimming removed 4 bases from V and 7 bases from J, with 12 bases in between. The CDR3, as DNA: TGTGCCAGCAGTTCTATGACTGGAAATACGCAGTATTTT. Translated, it gives CASSSMTGNTQYF.

The chain links TRBV20-1 to TRBJ1-1; no definite D call. The CDR3 runs to 14 residues. Germline V gives CDR1 DFQATT, CDR2 SNEGSKA (reference sequence). The V end was cut by 5 bases, the J end by 0 bases, with 13 bases between. The CDR3 DNA follows: TGCAGTGCTTCCCGTCTCAACATGAACACTGAAGCTTTCTTT. This translates into CSASRLNMNTEAFF.

This chain links TRBV12-3 or TRBV12-4 with TRBJ2-2; tentatively, D is TRBD2 (6 bases). This CDR3 contains 17 residues. V was shortened by 7 bases and J by 0 bases, with 18 bases between the two germline ends. The CDR3 loop reads CASTGGWGYSNTGELFF. The CDR3 DNA is TGTGCCAGCACCGGAGGGTGGGGGTATTCGAACACCGGGGAGCTGTTTTTT.

The V and J genes are TRBV9 and TRBJ2-2, with TRBD2 matching over 8 bases. Looked up from germline, CDR1 is SGDLS and CDR2 is YYNGEE. Unmatched junction bases numbered 6, after V lost 2 bases and J lost 0 bases. The CDR3 has 17 residues. The CDR3 DNA follows: TGTGCCAGCAGCGTCCATCAAGCGGGGGCGAACACCGGGGAGCTGTTTTTT. Protein product: CASSVHQAGANTGELFF.

This clonotype turned up a few times. V and J are TRBV7-2 and TRBJ1-2; D unresolved. V was cut by 5 bases and J by 8 bases, with 15 bases left in between. Germline assignment: CDR1 SGHTA and CDR2 FQGNSA. The CDR3 loop spans 13 amino acids. CDR3 protein: CASSPVGVGGYTF. The CDR3 nucleotides read TGTGCCAGCAGCCCCGTTGGGGTCGGGGGCTACACCTTC. The full variable domain, with the rest looked up from reference TRBV7-2 and TRBJ1-2, is GAGVSQSPSNKVTEKGKDVELRCDPISGHTALYWYRQSLGQGLEFLIYFQGNSAPDKSGLPSDRFSAERTGGSVSTLTIQRTQQEDSAVYLCASSPVGVGGYTFGSGTRLTVV.

The chain links TRBV20-1 to TRBJ2-7; 7 nucleotides align to TRBD1. Germline loops: CDR1 DFQATT, CDR2 SNEGSKA (reference sequence). The J segment lost 0 bases and the V segment lost 7 bases, leaving 0 bases of the junction unmatched. This CDR3 comprises 11 residues. CDR3 nucleotides: TGCAGTGGGGACAGCTCCTACGAGCAGTACTTC. It encodes CSGDSSYEQYF.

This clonotype was detected a few times. The chain couples TRBV5-4 to TRBJ2-7; 11 bases fit TRBD2. With 1 base clipped from V and 1 base from J, the junction kept 4 bases outside the gene matches. The CDR3 runs to 16 residues. Germline CDR1 and CDR2: SGHNT and YYREEE (reference sequence). The CDR3 DNA reads as TGTGCCAGCAGCTTGCCTAGCGGGGGGTTATCCTACGAGCAGTACTTC. This codes for CASSLPSGGLSYEQYF.

Only a few counts were recorded for this clonotype. V is TRBV27 and J is TRBJ2-1, with D tentatively TRBD2 (6 bases). The CDR3 contains 14 residues. The V end was cut by 0 bases, the J end by 12 bases, with 15 bases between. Germline-derived CDR1 and CDR2 are MNHEY and SMNVEV (reference sequence). The CDR3 reads CASSLSFDGGRQFF. DNA for the CDR3: TGTGCCAGCAGTTTATCCTTTGACGGGGGTAGGCAGTTCTTC.

This clonotype was detected many times. The V call is TRBV20-1, the J call TRBJ2-7; D call uncertain. Trimming cost V 0 bases and J 6 bases, with 6 bases left between them. Germline lookup yields CDR1 DFQATT and CDR2 SNEGSKA (reference sequence). The CDR3 length is 11 residues. The CDR3 protein is CSARDLLEQYF. The CDR3 region has the DNA TGCAGTGCTAGAGATCTTCTCGAGCAGTACTTC.

This clonotype was detected ten times or more. The chain has TRBV10-3 and TRBJ2-1; 8 bases align to TRBD2. Looked up from germline, CDR1 is ENHRY and CDR2 is SYGVKD. This CDR3 is built from 12 residues. V lost 11 bases and J lost 1; bases outside the gene matches: 1. The CDR3 DNA sequence: TGTGCCGCTAGCGGGTCCTACAATGAGCAGTTCTTC. It encodes CAASGSYNEQFF.

The genes are TRBV5-1 and TRBJ2-7; TRBD2 aligns across 10 bases. The CDR3 has 20 amino acids. CDR1 and CDR2 from the germline V gene are SGHRS and YFSETQ. Trimming removed 1 base from V and 3 bases from J; junction bases left unmatched: 19. CDR3 nucleotide sequence: TGCGCCAGCAGCTTGAGCGGGAGGGCCGAGGCTCGGTCGGAAATCTACGAGCAGTACTTC. It yields the protein CASSLSGRAEARSEIYEQYF.

Only a few counts were recorded for this clonotype. V is TRBV4-1 and J is TRBJ2-1; 9 bases match TRBD2. The CDR3 runs to 16 residues. V lost 11 bases and J lost 0; bases outside the gene matches: 11. CDR1 is MGHRA and CDR2 is YSYEKL in the germline V gene. The CDR3 is CACGTSGLSSYNEQFF. The CDR3 region has the DNA TGCGCCTGTGGTACTAGCGGGCTAAGCTCCTACAATGAGCAGTTCTTC.

The V call is TRBV5-6, the J call TRBJ2-3; D perhaps matches TRBD1 (6 bases). The CDR3 length is 16 residues. CDR1 SGHDT and CDR2 YYEEEE come from the germline V gene. V lost 5 bases, J lost 2 bases, and 18 bases lay in between. The CDR3 nucleotides are TGTGCCAGCAGTGACCGGGACACCTACCTCACAGATACGCAGTATTTT. Its protein product is CASSDRDTYLTDTQYF.

The chain combines TRBV30 with TRBJ2-7, with TRBD1 matching over 8 bases. The J segment lost 2 bases and the V segment lost 1 base, leaving 7 bases of the junction unmatched. This CDR3 comprises 15 residues. From germline, CDR1 is GTSNPN and CDR2 SVGIG (reference sequence). CDR3 loop: CAWSDGRGPPYEQYF. The DNA for the CDR3 is TGTGCCTGGAGTGACGGCAGGGGGCCTCCCTACGAGCAGTACTTC.

This chain connects TRBV27 to TRBJ2-1, with 10 positions matching TRBD2. V gave up 4 bases and J gave up 9 bases; unmatched junction bases: 6. There are 14 residues in the CDR3. Germline V CDR1 and CDR2: MNHEY, SMNVEV (reference sequence). CDR3 in DNA: TGTGCCAGCAGTTCGGGACTAGCGATCGGTGAGCAGTTCTTC. Translation: CASSSGLAIGEQFF.

This clonotype was seen a handful of times. The chain couples TRBV2 to TRBJ2-1; 8 bases are shared with TRBD2. This CDR3 has 13 amino acids. V lost 7 bases to trimming and J lost 4 bases; unmatched junction nucleotides: 3. Germline V gives CDR1 SNHLY, CDR2 FYNNEI. The CDR3 reads CASKAGVYNEQFF. CDR3 coding DNA: TGTGCCAGCAAAGCGGGAGTATACAATGAGCAGTTCTTC.

V and J are TRBV3-1 and TRBJ2-1; D remains ambiguous. The CDR3 extends over 14 amino acids. The V gene's germline CDR1 is LGHDT and CDR2 YNNKEL (reference sequence). V lost 0 bases to trimming and J lost 7 bases, with 10 bases between them. CDR3 DNA sequence: TGTGCCAGCAGCCAAGATGTAGGAGCGAATGAGCAGTTCTTC. It specifies CASSQDVGANEQFF.

There are many counts of this clonotype. V is TRBV5-1 and J is TRBJ2-5; no clear D. Trimming took off 4 bases at V and 0 bases at J, with 13 bases between the two ends. The germline CDR1 and CDR2 sequences are SGHRS and YFSETQ. The CDR3 loop spans 15 amino acids. CDR3 protein: CASSQTRWNQETQYF. The CDR3 DNA reads TGCGCCAGCAGCCAAACGAGGTGGAACCAAGAGACCCAGTACTTC. Combining the CDR3 with reference TRBV5-1 and TRBJ2-5 gives the whole variable domain KAGVTQTPRYLIKTRGQQVTLSCSPISGHRSVSWYQQTPGQGLQFLFEYFSETQRNKGNFPGRFSGRQFSNSRSEMNVSTLELGDSALYLCASSQTRWNQETQYFGPGTRLLVL.

The table lists this clonotype with many counts. V gene TRBV20-1 combines with J gene TRBJ2-7; TRBD1 matches at 9 bases. CDR1 is DFQATT and CDR2 is SNEGSKA in the germline V gene (reference sequence). This CDR3 is built from 17 residues. V shed 6 bases, J shed 9 bases, and the junction held 24 bases outside the gene matches. The CDR3 bases are TGCAGTGCCGAAGGGGAAACTACCGGGACAGGGAGTTTCCCGCAGTACTTC. It encodes CSAEGETTGTGSFPQYF.

This clonotype showed up many times. This chain uses TRBV12-3 or TRBV12-4 with TRBJ2-1, with a possible D match to TRBD2 (5 bases). This CDR3 is 12 amino acids long. V was trimmed by 6 bases and J by 12 bases, leaving 15 bases between them. CDR3: CASSSDREGQFF. CDR3 DNA sequence: TGTGCCAGCAGCTCGGACCGAGAGGGGCAGTTCTTC.

This clonotype was seen many times. The chain has TRBV5-6 and TRBJ2-4; D remains unclear. The CDR3 covers 16 residues. V was trimmed by 1 base and J by 1 base, leaving 12 bases between them. Germline V gene lookup returns CDR1 SGHDT and CDR2 YYEEEE. The CDR3 DNA reads TGTGCCAGCAGCTTGTTAGGGAATCTCGCCAAAAACATTCAGTACTTC. Its translation: CASSLLGNLAKNIQYF.

A few counts support this clonotype. This chain joins TRBV6-2 or TRBV6-3 and TRBJ2-1, with D unclear. The CDR3 consists of 15 residues. With 7 bases removed from V and 1 base from J, the gap between germline ends came to 14 bases. Germline lookup yields CDR1 MNHEY and CDR2 SVGEGT. The CDR3 loop is CASTRGPPSYNEQFF. In DNA, the CDR3 is TGTGCCAGCACCCGAGGTCCTCCTTCCTACAATGAGCAGTTCTTC.

V gene TRBV29-1 combines with J gene TRBJ1-2; D remains unclear. This CDR3 region has 13 residues. Germline CDR1 reads SQVTM; CDR2 reads ANQGSEA. Trimming stripped 1 base from V and 8 bases from J, with 14 bases between. DNA of the CDR3: TGCAGCGTTGAAGCTCCCAGAGGGTTGGGCTACACCTTC. It encodes CSVEAPRGLGYTF.

This clonotype was detected ten times or more. The CDR3 protein is CASSRETGWASF. For the CDR3, the DNA is TGTGCCAGCAGCAGGGAGACAGGGTGGGCCTCCTTC. V usage is TRBV21-1 and J usage is TRBJ2-7; the table's D gene call, TRBD1, was not cross checked with the DNA. TRBV21-1 is deemed a pseudogene. The CDR3 covers 12 residues.